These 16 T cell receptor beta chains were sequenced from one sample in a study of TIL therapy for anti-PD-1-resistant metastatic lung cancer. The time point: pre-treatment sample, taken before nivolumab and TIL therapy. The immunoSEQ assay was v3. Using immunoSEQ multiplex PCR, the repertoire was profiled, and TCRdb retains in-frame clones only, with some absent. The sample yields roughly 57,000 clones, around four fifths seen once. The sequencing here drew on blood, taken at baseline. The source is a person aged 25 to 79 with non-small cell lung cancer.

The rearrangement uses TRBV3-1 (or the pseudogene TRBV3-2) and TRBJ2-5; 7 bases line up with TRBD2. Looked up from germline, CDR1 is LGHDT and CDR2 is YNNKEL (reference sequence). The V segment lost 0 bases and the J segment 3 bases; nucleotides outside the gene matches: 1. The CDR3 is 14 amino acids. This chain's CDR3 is CASSQEGGEETQYF. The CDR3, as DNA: TGTGCCAGCAGCCAAGAGGGAGGGGAAGAGACCCAGTACTTC.

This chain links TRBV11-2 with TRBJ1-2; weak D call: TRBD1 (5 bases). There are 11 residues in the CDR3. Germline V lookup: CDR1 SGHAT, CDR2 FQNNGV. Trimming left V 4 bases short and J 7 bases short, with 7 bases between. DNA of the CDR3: TGTGCCAGCAGCTGGGGGGGTGGCTACACCTTC. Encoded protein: CASSWGGGYTF.

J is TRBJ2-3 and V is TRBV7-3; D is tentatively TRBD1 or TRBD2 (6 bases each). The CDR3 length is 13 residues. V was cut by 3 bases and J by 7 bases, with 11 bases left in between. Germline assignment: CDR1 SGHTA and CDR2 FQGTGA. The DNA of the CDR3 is TGTGCCAGCAGCTTGGGGGGCTCGAATACGCAGTATTTT. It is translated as CASSLGGSNTQYF.

The CDR3 sequence: CASSPGQGDGYTF. The DNA of the CDR3 is TGTGCCAGCTCTCCGGGACAGGGGGATGGCTACACCTTC. V usage is TRBV18 and J usage is TRBJ1-2; the match to TRBD1 covers 11 bases. Trimming cost V 6 bases and J 6 bases; bases outside gene matches: 3. There are 13 residues in the CDR3. Germline V gene data show CDR1 as KGHSH and CDR2 as LQKENI. Full variable domain (rest looked up from reference TRBV18 and TRBJ1-2): NAGVMQNPRHLVRRRGQEARLRCSPMKGHSHVYWYRQLPEEGLKFMVYLQKENIIDESGMPKERFSAEFPKEGPSILRIQQVVRGDSAAYFCASSPGQGDGYTFGSGTRLTVV.

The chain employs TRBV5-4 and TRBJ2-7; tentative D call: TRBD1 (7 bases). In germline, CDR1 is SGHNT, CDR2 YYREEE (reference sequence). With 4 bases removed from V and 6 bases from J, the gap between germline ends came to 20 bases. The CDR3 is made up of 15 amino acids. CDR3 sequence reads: CASSSTGTGDSEQYF. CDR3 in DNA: TGTGCCAGCAGCAGCACGGGTACAGGGGACTCCGAGCAGTACTTC.

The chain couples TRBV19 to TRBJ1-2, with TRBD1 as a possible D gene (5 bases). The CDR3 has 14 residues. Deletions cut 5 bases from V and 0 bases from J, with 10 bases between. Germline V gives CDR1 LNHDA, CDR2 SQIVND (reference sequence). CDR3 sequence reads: CASSHRQSNYGYTF. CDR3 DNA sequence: TGTGCCAGTAGTCACAGACAGTCTAACTATGGCTACACCTTC.

The CDR3 DNA is TGTGCCATCAGTGAAACGGGTGGGAGCAATCAGCCCCAGCATTTT. Protein sequence: CAISETGGSNQPQHF. The chain joins TRBV10-3 to TRBJ1-5; D is uncertain. The CDR3 extends over 15 amino acids. The germline gives CDR1 ENHRY, CDR2 SYGVKD. V was trimmed by 3 bases and J by 1 base, leaving 10 bases between them.

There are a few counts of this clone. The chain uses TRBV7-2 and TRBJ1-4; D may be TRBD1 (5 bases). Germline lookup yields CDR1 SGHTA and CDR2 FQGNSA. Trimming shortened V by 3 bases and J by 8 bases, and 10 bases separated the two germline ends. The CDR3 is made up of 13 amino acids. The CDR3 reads CASSLGLGEKLFF. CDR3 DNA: TGTGCCAGCAGCTTGGGGCTAGGGGAAAAACTGTTTTTT. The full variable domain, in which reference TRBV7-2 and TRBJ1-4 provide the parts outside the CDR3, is GAGVSQSPSNKVTEKGKDVELRCDPISGHTALYWYRQSLGQGLEFLIYFQGNSAPDKSGLPSDRFSAERTGGSVSTLTIQRTQQEDSAVYLCASSLGLGEKLFFGSGTQLSVL.

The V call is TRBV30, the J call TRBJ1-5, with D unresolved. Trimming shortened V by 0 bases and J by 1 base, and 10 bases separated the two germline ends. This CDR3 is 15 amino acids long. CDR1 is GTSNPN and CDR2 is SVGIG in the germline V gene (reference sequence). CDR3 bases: TGTGCCTGGAGTGTAGGTCCAGGAAGCAATCAGCCCCAGCATTTT. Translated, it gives CAWSVGPGSNQPQHF.

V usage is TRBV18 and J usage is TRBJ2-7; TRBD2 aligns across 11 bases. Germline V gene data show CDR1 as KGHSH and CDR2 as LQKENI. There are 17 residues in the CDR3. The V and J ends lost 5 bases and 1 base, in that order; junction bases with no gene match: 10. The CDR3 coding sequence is TGTGCCAGCTCAATCGTTACTAGCGGGGGCCCTTCCTACGAGCAGTACTTC. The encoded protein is CASSIVTSGGPSYEQYF.

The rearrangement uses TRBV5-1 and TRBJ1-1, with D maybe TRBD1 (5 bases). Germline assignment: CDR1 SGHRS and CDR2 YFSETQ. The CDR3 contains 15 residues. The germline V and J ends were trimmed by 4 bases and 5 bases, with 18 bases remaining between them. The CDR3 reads CASSRTGTLRTEAFF. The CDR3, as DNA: TGCGCCAGCAGCCGAACCGGGACTTTAAGAACTGAAGCTTTCTTT.

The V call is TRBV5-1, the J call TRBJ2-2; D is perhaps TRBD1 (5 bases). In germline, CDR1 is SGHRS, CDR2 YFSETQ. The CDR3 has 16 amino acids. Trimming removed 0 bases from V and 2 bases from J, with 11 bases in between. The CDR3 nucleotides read TGCGCCAGCAGCTTGGGGACACAACTTAACACCGGGGAGCTGTTTTTT. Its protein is CASSLGTQLNTGELFF.

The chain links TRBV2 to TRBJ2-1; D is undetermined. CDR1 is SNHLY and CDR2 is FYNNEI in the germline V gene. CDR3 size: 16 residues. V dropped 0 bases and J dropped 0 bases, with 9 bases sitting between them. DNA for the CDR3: TGTGCCAGCAGTGAAGCTGATTTCAGCTCCTACAATGAGCAGTTCTTC. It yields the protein CASSEADFSSYNEQFF.

This CDR3 is CASSYSPRSTDTQYF. The CDR3 DNA reads as TGTGCCAGCAGTTACAGTCCCCGTTCCACAGATACGCAGTATTTT. This sequence joins TRBV6-2 or TRBV6-3 and TRBJ2-3; D unclear. This CDR3 spans 15 amino acids. V lost 2 bases and J lost 2, with 11 bases in between. Germline values: CDR1 MNHEY, CDR2 SVGEGT.

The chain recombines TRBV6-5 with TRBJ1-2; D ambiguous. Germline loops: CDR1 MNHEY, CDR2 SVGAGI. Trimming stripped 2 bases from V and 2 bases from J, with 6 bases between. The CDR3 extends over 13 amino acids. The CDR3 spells CASSYEGNYGYTF. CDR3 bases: TGTGCCAGCAGTTACGAAGGGAACTATGGCTACACCTTC.

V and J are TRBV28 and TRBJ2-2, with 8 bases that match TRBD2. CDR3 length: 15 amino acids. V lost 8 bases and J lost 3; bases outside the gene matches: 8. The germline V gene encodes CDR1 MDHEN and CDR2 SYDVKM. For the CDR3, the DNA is TGTGCCAGCTCGAGCGGACTAGCTTACACCGGGGAGCTGTTTTTT. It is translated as CASSSGLAYTGELFF.